This TCR beta chain was found in a study of lymphopenia after photon versus proton radiotherapy. Comment on this clone: The antigen remains undetermined.

Here immunoSEQ multiplex PCR was the method, and the copy in TCRdb shows in-frame clones only, minus some. The top ten clones hold around 20% of a sample with 20,000 to 25,000 clones, around 85% of them seen once. Whole-study results and caveats: Oligoclonal CD8+ Temra expansion after nadir drove photon patients' diversity drop. Survival link was tested only in deceased patients; proton benefit remains a possibility. Photon-treated patients lost naive T cells and TCR diversity; proton-treated stayed stable.

The ends lost 4 bases at V and 8 bases at J; junction bases unmatched: 11. This CDR3 region has 15 residues. Germline V CDR1 and CDR2: KGHSH, LQKENI. The sample in question was peripheral blood, obtained from a patient treated with photon-based radiotherapy. V is TRBV18 and J is TRBJ1-2; the match to TRBD1 covers 9 bases. This clonotype was sampled from a man between 60 and 75 years old with pancreatic cancer. The DNA for the CDR3 is TGTGCCAGCTCACTACGGACAGGGGTAGTTGAAGGCTACACCTTC. Amino acids: CASSLRTGVVEGYTF. The whole variable domain, remainder taken from reference TRBV18 and TRBJ1-2, is NAGVMQNPRHLVRRRGQEARLRCSPMKGHSHVYWYRQLPEEGLKFMVYLQKENIIDESGMPKERFSAEFPKEGPSILRIQQVVRGDSAAYFCASSLRTGVVEGYTFGSGTRLTVV.